This TCR beta chain comes out of a study of blood T cell repertoires in COVID-19. Trimming cost V 6 bases and J 1 base; bases outside gene matches: 8. The CDR3 loop spans 16 amino acids. CDR1 and CDR2 from the germline V gene are MNHNY and SVGAGI (reference sequence). The table came from immunoSEQ multiplex PCR; TCRdb's copy has only in-frame clones and leaves some out. Of fewer than 150,000 clones in the sample, about 90% are singletons; the top ten hold roughly 11%. Sequenced sample: peripheral blood. This chain links TRBV6-6 with TRBJ1-5; 8 bases line up with TRBD1. The origin of this receptor is an elderly woman with acute or convalescent COVID-19. The CDR3 nucleotides read TGTGCCAGCAGCCGATCAACAGGGGGAAGCAATCAGCCCCAGCATTTT. It codes for CASSRSTGGSNQPQHF.